This T cell receptor beta chain was recorded in a study of technical replicates of blood from four donors. Profiled with immunoSEQ multiplex PCR; TCRdb holds only in-frame clones, not every one. This table holds 70,000 to 95,000 clones, approximately 91% found once. Germline CDR1 is MNHEY and CDR2 is SVGAGI. CDR3 length: 13 amino acids. V was trimmed by 2 bases and J by 6 bases, leaving 9 bases between them. This clone has just one count. This clonotype was sampled from a human donor in good health. Some clones in this sample may be carry-over from other donors' samples. The chain couples TRBV6-5 to TRBJ2-3, with D possibly TRBD2 on 6 matching bases. The sample comprised T cells isolated from PBMCs. CDR3 in amino acids: CASSYVGGDTQYF. DNA of the CDR3: TGTGCCAGCAGTTACGTAGGAGGGGATACGCAGTATTTT.